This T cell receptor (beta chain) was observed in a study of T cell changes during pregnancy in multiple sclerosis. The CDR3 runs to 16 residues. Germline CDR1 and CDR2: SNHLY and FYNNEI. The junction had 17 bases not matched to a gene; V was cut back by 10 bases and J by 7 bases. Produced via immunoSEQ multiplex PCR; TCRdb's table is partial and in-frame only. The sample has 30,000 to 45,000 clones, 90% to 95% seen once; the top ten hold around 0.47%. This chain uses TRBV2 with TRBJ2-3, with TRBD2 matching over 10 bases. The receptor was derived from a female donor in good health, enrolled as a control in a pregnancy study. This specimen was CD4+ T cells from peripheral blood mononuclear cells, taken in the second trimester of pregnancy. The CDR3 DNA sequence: TGTGCCACGGGTAGGGCCACTAGCGGGAAGTTTTATACGCAGTATTTT. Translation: CATGRATSGKFYTQYF. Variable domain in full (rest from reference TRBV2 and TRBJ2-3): EPEVTQTPSHQVTQMGQEVILRCVPISNHLYFYWYRQILGQKVEFLVSFYNNEISEKSEIFDDQFSVERPDGSNFTLKIRSTKLEDSAMYFCATGRATSGKFYTQYFGPGTRLTVL.